The 8 T cell receptor beta chains below all came from one sample that was sequenced in a study of shared clonotypes between healthy human individuals. Here immunoSEQ multiplex PCR was the method, and the copy in TCRdb shows in-frame clones only, minus some. This table has about 470,000 clones, around 75% appearing once. The sequencing input was PBMCs. These receptors were collected from a woman in her 40s in good health. Some clones in this sample may be carry-over from other donors' samples.

This chain uses TRBV10-3 with TRBJ2-7, with TRBD2 identical over 7 bases. The CDR3 has 13 amino acids. After removal of 9 bases from V and 2 bases from J, the junction contained 7 bases not matched to a gene. Germline-derived CDR1 and CDR2 are ENHRY and SYGVKD. The CDR3 is CAMSGGVAYEQYF. CDR3 DNA sequence: TGTGCCATGTCTGGGGGGGTAGCCTACGAGCAGTACTTC.

This chain joins TRBV28 and TRBJ2-1, with 9 bases lining up with TRBD1. Germline V gives CDR1 MDHEN, CDR2 SYDVKM. The CDR3 is 16 residues long. Trimming took 4 bases from V and 5 from J; bases not matched to a gene: 9. The CDR3 sequence: CASSSYGQGTHNEQFF. CDR3 nucleotides: TGTGCCAGCAGTTCATACGGACAGGGGACCCACAATGAGCAGTTCTTC.

The chain uses TRBV30 and TRBJ1-1, with TRBD1 matching 8 bases. The CDR3 is made up of 14 amino acids. From germline, CDR1 is GTSNPN and CDR2 SVGIG (reference sequence). V lost 1 base to trimming and J lost 3 bases; unmatched junction nucleotides: 4. DNA for the CDR3: TGTGCCTGGAGTGCAGGGGGCCCGCACACTGAAGCTTTCTTT. This codes for CAWSAGGPHTEAFF.

In this sample, this clone turned up once. This sequence joins TRBV29-1 and TRBJ2-1; a weak D match, TRBD2 (6 bases). V gave up 2 bases and J gave up 5 bases, with 10 bases separating them. Germline values: CDR1 SQVTM, CDR2 ANQGSEA. The CDR3 contains 13 residues. DNA of the CDR3: TGCAGCGTTGAAAGGGACTTTGACAATGAGCAGTTCTTC. It yields the protein CSVERDFDNEQFF.

The chain links TRBV7-7 to TRBJ2-1; D unresolved. Per the germline V gene, CDR1 is SSHAT and CDR2 is FNYEAQ (reference sequence). V gave up 6 bases and J gave up 0 bases, with 12 bases separating them. The CDR3 is 15 residues long. CDR3 amino acids: CASSPQGSSYNEQFF. The CDR3 nucleotides are TGTGCCAGCAGTCCTCAAGGAAGCTCCTACAATGAGCAGTTCTTC.

This clone was recorded only once. The rearrangement links TRBV6-5 to TRBJ1-4; D call uncertain. V was shortened by 5 bases and J by 6 bases, with 13 bases between the two germline ends. From germline, CDR1 is MNHEY and CDR2 SVGAGI. There are 14 residues in the CDR3. The CDR3 protein is CASSVGGWDEKLFF. In DNA form, the CDR3 reads TGTGCCAGCAGTGTCGGAGGGTGGGATGAAAAACTGTTTTTT.

This rearrangement joins TRBV7-9 to TRBJ2-1; 7 bases are a match to TRBD2. With V trimmed by 1 base and J by 8 bases, 5 bases remained unmatched. The CDR3 spans 14 residues. Germline lookup yields CDR1 SEHNR and CDR2 FQNEAQ (reference sequence). Written as DNA, the CDR3 is TGTGCCAGCAGCTTAGGACTAGCCGGGGATGAGCAGTTCTTC. It translates to CASSLGLAGDEQFF.

This clone has just a few counts. The chain combines TRBV7-9 with TRBJ2-6, with 7 positions matching TRBD1. The CDR3 consists of 14 residues. J was trimmed by 3 bases and V by 8 bases; bases with no gene match: 4. Germline V gives CDR1 SEHNR, CDR2 FQNEAQ (reference sequence). For the CDR3, the DNA is TGTGCCAGCCAACAGGGGTATGGGGCCAACGTCCTGACTTTC. It codes for CASQQGYGANVLTF. Variable domain in full (rest from reference TRBV7-9 and TRBJ2-6): DTGVSQNPRHKITKRGQNVTFRCDPISEHNRLYWYRQTLGQGPEFLTYFQNEAQLEKSRLLSDRFSAERPKGSFSTLEIQRTEQGDSAMYLCASQQGYGANVLTFGAGSRLTVL.